Each of the 14 T cell receptor beta chains below was sequenced from the same sample in a study of blood T cell repertoires in COVID-19. Sequencing used immunoSEQ multiplex PCR; TCRdb keeps in-frame clones, though not all of them. The sample has about 230,000 clones; about 87% are singletons. Sequencing input: peripheral blood. Source of these receptors: a man aged 30 to 45 with COVID-19, enrolled during active disease.

The rearrangement uses TRBV27 and TRBJ1-4, with 10 bases fitting TRBD1. The CDR3 consists of 15 residues. With 5 bases clipped from V and 8 bases from J, the junction kept 8 bases outside the gene matches. Germline loops: CDR1 MNHEY, CDR2 SMNVEV (reference sequence). CDR3 coding DNA: TGTGCCAGCAGTATCGACAGGGGGCACGGAGAAAAACTGTTTTTT. Translating gives CASSIDRGHGEKLFF.

The chain uses TRBV7-2 and TRBJ2-4; D unclear. Germline CDR1 reads SGHTA; CDR2 reads FQGNSA. V lost 5 bases and J 0 bases, leaving 11 bases between the germline ends. This CDR3 has 15 residues. CDR3 nucleotides: TGTGCCAGCAGCCTCCAGGCACTAGCCAAAAACATTCAGTACTTC. It codes for CASSLQALAKNIQYF.

The genes are TRBV9 and TRBJ2-7, with D possibly being TRBD1 (5 bases). This CDR3 region has 14 residues. The V and J ends lost 4 bases and 1 base respectively, with 12 bases between them. Germline V gene sequence: CDR1 SGDLS, CDR2 YYNGEE. The CDR3 loop is CASSPSTASYEQYF. CDR3 nucleotide sequence: TGTGCCAGCAGCCCGTCGACAGCTTCCTACGAGCAGTACTTC.

The V call is TRBV3-1 (or the pseudogene TRBV3-2), the J call TRBJ1-6; no clear D gene. Looked up from germline, CDR1 is LGHDT and CDR2 is YNNKEL (reference sequence). Trimming cost V 1 base and J 4 bases, with 11 bases left between them. The CDR3 sequence is 16 residues long. This CDR3 reads CASSQGVRAYNSPLHF. CDR3 sequence (DNA): TGTGCCAGCAGCCAAGGAGTGAGGGCGTATAATTCACCCCTCCACTTT.

The genes are TRBV28 and TRBJ2-7, with a possible D match to TRBD1 (6 bases). Germline CDR1 MDHEN, CDR2 SYDVKM. V lost 3 bases to trimming and J lost 3 bases, with 18 bases between them. The CDR3 loop spans 16 amino acids. CDR3 loop: CASSFEQGGGDYEQYF. The CDR3, as DNA: TGTGCCAGCAGTTTCGAACAGGGTGGGGGTGACTACGAGCAGTACTTC.

The chain uses TRBV7-9 and TRBJ1-1; D gene ambiguous. Germline V gives CDR1 SEHNR, CDR2 FQNEAQ (reference sequence). The CDR3 covers 14 residues. Deletions cut 3 bases from V and 6 bases from J, with 14 bases between. The CDR3 protein is CASSLPGPLPEAFF. CDR3 sequence (DNA): TGTGCCAGCAGCTTGCCAGGCCCTCTTCCTGAAGCTTTCTTT. Full variable domain (rest looked up from reference TRBV7-9 and TRBJ1-1): DTGVSQNPRHKITKRGQNVTFRCDPISEHNRLYWYRQTLGQGPEFLTYFQNEAQLEKSRLLSDRFSAERPKGSFSTLEIQRTEQGDSAMYLCASSLPGPLPEAFFGQGTRLTVV.

V is TRBV5-1 and J is TRBJ1-2, with D unclear. The CDR3 spans 12 residues. Germline CDR1 and CDR2: SGHRS and YFSETQ. V lost 6 bases to trimming and J lost 3 bases, with 9 bases between them. The CDR3 spells CASKPGDYGYTF. In DNA, the CDR3 is TGCGCCAGCAAACCAGGCGACTATGGCTACACCTTC.

A single count supports this clone. This rearrangement joins TRBV7-9 to TRBJ2-7; 15 nucleotides agree with TRBD2. Per germline, CDR1 SEHNR and CDR2 FQNEAQ (reference sequence). Unmatched junction bases numbered 11, after V lost 5 bases and J lost 3 bases. There are 18 residues in the CDR3. The CDR3 DNA sequence: TGTGCCAGCAGCCCCCGCGGACTAGCGGGAGGGAACCTCTACGAGCAGTACTTC. Its translation is CASSPRGLAGGNLYEQYF.

The chain couples TRBV18 to TRBJ1-1; D is possibly TRBD1 (5 bases). Germline V gene lookup returns CDR1 KGHSH and CDR2 LQKENI. Trimming took off 3 bases at V and 7 bases at J, with 12 bases between the two ends. The CDR3 contains 13 residues. CDR3 residues: CASSPSIDSEAFF. The CDR3 nucleotides read TGTGCCAGCTCACCCTCGATAGACAGTGAAGCTTTCTTT.

V gene TRBV6-2 or TRBV6-3 combines with J gene TRBJ2-5, with D possibly TRBD2 on 6 matching bases. The CDR3 sequence is 15 residues long. V was clipped by 2 bases and J by 2 bases, with 12 bases between them. Germline-derived CDR1 and CDR2 are MNHEY and SVGEGT. CDR3 bases: TGTGCCAGCAGTTACCTGGGACTTCCTCAAGAGACCCAGTACTTC. It yields the protein CASSYLGLPQETQYF.

This rearrangement joins TRBV12-3 or TRBV12-4 to TRBJ1-5, with D unclear. The CDR3 runs to 12 residues. Deletions cut 4 bases from V and 3 bases from J, with 4 bases between. The CDR3 protein is CASSWANQPQHF. In DNA, the CDR3 is TGTGCCAGCAGTTGGGCCAATCAGCCCCAGCATTTT.

The V and J genes are TRBV2 and TRBJ2-1; D is ambiguous. The germline V gene has CDR1 SNHLY and CDR2 FYNNEI. This CDR3 has 16 amino acids. Trimming stripped 7 bases from V and 0 bases from J, with 16 bases between. CDR3 protein: CASNRDNRRSYNEQFF. In DNA, the CDR3 is TGTGCCAGCAATCGAGACAATCGACGCTCCTACAATGAGCAGTTCTTC.

V and J are TRBV5-1 and TRBJ1-4, with TRBD1 matching 7 bases. V lost 4 bases to trimming and J lost 4 bases; unmatched junction nucleotides: 10. The germline gives CDR1 SGHRS, CDR2 YFSETQ. The CDR3 covers 16 residues. The CDR3 nucleotides read TGCGCCAGCAGCAGAAACAGGGGCGGCGGTAATGAAAAACTGTTTTTT. Its protein product is CASSRNRGGGNEKLFF.

The chain has TRBV3-1 (or the pseudogene TRBV3-2) and TRBJ2-7; 7 bases agree with TRBD1. The CDR3 is 15 amino acids. The junction had 8 bases not matched to a gene; V was cut back by 6 bases and J by 0 bases. Per germline, CDR1 LGHDT and CDR2 YNNKEL (reference sequence). The CDR3 DNA sequence: TGTGCCAGCAGTGCTACGACAGGGTACTCCTACGAGCAGTACTTC. This gives the protein CASSATTGYSYEQYF.